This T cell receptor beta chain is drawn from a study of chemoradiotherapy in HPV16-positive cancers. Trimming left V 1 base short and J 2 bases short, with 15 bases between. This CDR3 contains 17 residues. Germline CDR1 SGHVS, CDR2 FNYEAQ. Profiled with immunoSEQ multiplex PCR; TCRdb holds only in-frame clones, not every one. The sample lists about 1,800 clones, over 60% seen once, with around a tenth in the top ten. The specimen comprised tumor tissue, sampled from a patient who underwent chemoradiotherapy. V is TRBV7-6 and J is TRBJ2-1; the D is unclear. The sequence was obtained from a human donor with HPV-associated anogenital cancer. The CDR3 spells CASSLEGRAETYNEQFF. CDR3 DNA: TGTGCCAGCAGCTTAGAGGGTAGGGCCGAAACCTACAATGAGCAGTTCTTC.